The rows below give T cell receptor beta chains drawn from one sample of a study of shared clonotypes between healthy human individuals. Libraries were prepared by immunoSEQ multiplex PCR; TCRdb keeps only in-frame clonotypes and omits some of them. The sample lists a few million clones; over 85% were seen once. Sequencing used naive CD4+ T cells sorted from blood. The receptor source for this set is a man aged 18 to 30 in good health. Both conserved end residues are part of each CDR3. A D gene is named only where the DNA matches it firmly. Only some rows state a clone size, as once, few, many or a class for expanded clones.

D gene,J gene,clone size,V gene,CDR3 DNA,CDR3 protein
-,TRBJ1-5,-,TRBV2,TGTGCCAGCAGTGTTACCCTGAGCAATCAGCCCCAGCATTTT,CASSVTLSNQPQHF
-,TRBJ1-3,-,TRBV30,TGTGCCTCGACACAGGGAAACACCATATATTTT,CASTQGNTIYF
TRBD1,TRBJ1-5,-,TRBV25-1,TGTGCCAGCAGTGAGGCAGGGGGAGTACAGCCCCAGCATTTT,CASSEAGGVQPQHF
TRBD1,TRBJ1-2,-,TRBV28,TGTGCCAGCATTCCCAGGACAGGGTACTATGGCTACACCTTC,CASIPRTGYYGYTF
-,TRBJ2-7,-,TRBV5-4,TGTGCCAGCAGCTTGCCTAGCAGCTACGAGCAGTACTTC,CASSLPSSYEQYF
-,TRBJ1-2,-,TRBV7-2,TGTGCCAGCAGCTTGGGGAGTAGCGGGATGCCCTATGGCTACACCTTC,CASSLGSSGMPYGYTF
TRBD1,TRBJ1-2,few,TRBV28,TGTGCCAGCAGCCTCAGGGGGAATGGTGGCTACACCTTC,CASSLRGNGGYTF
-,TRBJ1-1,few,TRBV2,TGTGCCAGCAGTGTGTGGGAGAACACTGAAGCTTTCTTT,CASSVWENTEAFF
-,TRBJ2-1,-,TRBV5-1,TGCGCCAGCACCCCGGGGGCTGGCTCCTACAATGAGCAGTTCTTC,CASTPGAGSYNEQFF
-,TRBJ2-3,-,TRBV6-4,TGTGCCAGCAGCCGGGACTCACCTACAGATACGCAGTATTTT,CASSRDSPTDTQYF
TRBD1,TRBJ1-4,-,TRBV9,TGTGCCAGCAGCGCCCGAACTCAGGGACAGGGGCTAAATGAAAAACTGTTTTTT,CASSARTQGQGLNEKLFF
TRBD2,TRBJ2-1,-,TRBV9,TGTGCCAGCAGCGTAGCCACGGGGGGGTACAATGAGCAGTTCTTC,CASSVATGGYNEQFF
TRBD2,TRBJ2-7,once,TRBV29-1,TGCAGCGGAATCCCAAGCGGGAGGGTAACCTACGAGCAGTACTTC,CSGIPSGRVTYEQYF
TRBD2,TRBJ2-5,-,TRBV5-1,TGCGCCAGCAGCTTTAGCGGGAGTACGGAGACCCAGTACTTC,CASSFSGSTETQYF
TRBD2,TRBJ2-5,-,TRBV25-1,TGTGCCAGCAGTGAAGAGGCGGGAGTAAGGGAGCAGTACTTC,CASSEEAGVREQYF
TRBD1,TRBJ1-2,-,TRBV6-5,TGTGCCAGCAGTTACCTGAACAGGGGGCGAGGCTACACCTTC,CASSYLNRGRGYTF
TRBD2,TRBJ2-1,once,TRBV4-1,TGCGCCAGCAGCCAAGGAGAGAGGCTAGCGGGGGGCAATGAGCAGTTCTTC,CASSQGERLAGGNEQFF
-,TRBJ2-7,-,TRBV19,TGTGCCAGTAGACCCCAGAACTCCTACGAGCAGTACTTC,CASRPQNSYEQYF
TRBD2,TRBJ2-1,-,TRBV7-2,TGTGCCAGCAGCTCCTCTAGCGGGGTGACCTACAATGAGCAGTTCTTC,CASSSSSGVTYNEQFF
-,TRBJ1-6,-,TRBV6-6,TGTGCCAGCAGTTCAGGACAGCATAATTCACCCCTCCACTTT,CASSSGQHNSPLHF
TRBD1,TRBJ1-2,few,TRBV19,TGTGCCAGTAGGCCACCGGGACAGGGAATTGGCTACACCTTC,CASRPPGQGIGYTF
-,TRBJ2-3,-,TRBV9,TGTGCCAGCAGCGTAGATGAGGGAGATACGCAGTATTTT,CASSVDEGDTQYF
-,TRBJ2-5,-,TRBV5-1,TGCGCCAGCAGCGGGGGCCCCGAAGAGACCCAGTACTTC,CASSGGPEETQYF
-,TRBJ1-5,-,TRBV6-1,TGTGCCAGCAGTGAGGGGGGTAATCAGCCCCAGCATTTT,CASSEGGNQPQHF
TRBD1,TRBJ2-7,-,TRBV5-1,TGCGCCAGCAGCTTGTCGACAGGGGGCTTCCACGAGCAGTACTTC,CASSLSTGGFHEQYF
TRBD2,TRBJ2-7,-,TRBV19,TGTGCCAGTATGGAGGCTAGCGGGTCCTACGAGCAGTACTTC,CASMEASGSYEQYF
TRBD1,TRBJ2-1,-,TRBV6-5,TGTGCCAGCAGTTCTGGACAGGGGCCTTACAATGAGCAGTTCTTC,CASSSGQGPYNEQFF
-,TRBJ1-4,-,TRBV6-5,TGTGCCAGCAGTTACTCGTGGGGTGAAAAACTGTTTTTT,CASSYSWGEKLFF
TRBD1,TRBJ1-4,-,TRBV15,TGTGCCACCAGCTTGGACAGGGGATACGAAAAACTGTTTTTT,CATSLDRGYEKLFF
-,TRBJ2-7,-,TRBV6-5,TGTGCCAGCAGTTCCGGGCGTTATAACTACGAGCAGTACTTC,CASSSGRYNYEQYF
-,TRBJ1-1,-,TRBV19,TGTGCCAGTAGTACCACTACCCGGGAGAAGGGCACTGAAGCTTTCTTT,CASSTTTREKGTEAFF
-,TRBJ1-2,few,TRBV6-1,TGTGCCAGCACCCCCGAGTGGGGCGTCTATGGCTACACCTTC,CASTPEWGVYGYTF
-,TRBJ2-7,-,TRBV19,TGTGCCAGTAGTACTACAGGGTTCTCGAACGAGCAGTACTTC,CASSTTGFSNEQYF
-,TRBJ2-1,-,TRBV19,TGTGCCAGTGAATCCCCCGATTACAATGAGCAGTTCTTC,CASESPDYNEQFF
TRBD2,TRBJ2-1,-,TRBV5-4,TGTGCCAGCAGCTTCGTGACTAGCGGGTACAATGAGCAGTTCTTC,CASSFVTSGYNEQFF
-,TRBJ1-1,-,TRBV5-1,TGCGCCAGCAGCCCGGTGGCAGAGAACACTGAAGCTTTCTTT,CASSPVAENTEAFF
-,TRBJ2-7,-,TRBV7-8,TGTGCCAGCAGCTTAGGGTGGTCCTACGAGCAGTACTTC,CASSLGWSYEQYF
-,TRBJ2-5,-,TRBV6-6,TGTGCCAGCAGGGTGGGGGGCAGAGAGACCCAGTACTTC,CASRVGGRETQYF
TRBD2,TRBJ2-5,-,TRBV6-1,TGTGCCAGCAACCCTAGCGGGGGTACCCAAGAGACCCAGTACTTC,CASNPSGGTQETQYF